This T cell receptor (beta chain) came from a study of T cell repertoires in cytomegalovirus infection. Regarding the study as a whole: Clonotypes of TCR beta that were HLA-C-restricted and CMV-specific dominated the ex vivo response.

This clonotype has only a few counts. Its antigen is unidentified. TCRdb analysed the reads with MiXCR anew, one entry per CDR3 protein. This sample carries approximately 250,000 distinct CDR3 sequences, around 8.7% of them seen once, and the ten largest clones take around 15%. Germline V lookup: CDR1 SGHDT, CDR2 YYEEEE. CDR3 length: 14 residues. Trimming stripped 0 bases from V and 2 bases from J, with 9 bases between. The source material was PBMCs. This chain joins TRBV5-6 and TRBJ2-7; D may be TRBD2 (5 bases). This TCR was recovered from a human donor in good health (CMV status not recorded). Some clones in this sample may be carry-over from other donors' samples. DNA for the CDR3: TGTGCCAGCAGCTTGGTTAGGACTCCCTACGAGCAGTACTTC. Translation: CASSLVRTPYEQYF.